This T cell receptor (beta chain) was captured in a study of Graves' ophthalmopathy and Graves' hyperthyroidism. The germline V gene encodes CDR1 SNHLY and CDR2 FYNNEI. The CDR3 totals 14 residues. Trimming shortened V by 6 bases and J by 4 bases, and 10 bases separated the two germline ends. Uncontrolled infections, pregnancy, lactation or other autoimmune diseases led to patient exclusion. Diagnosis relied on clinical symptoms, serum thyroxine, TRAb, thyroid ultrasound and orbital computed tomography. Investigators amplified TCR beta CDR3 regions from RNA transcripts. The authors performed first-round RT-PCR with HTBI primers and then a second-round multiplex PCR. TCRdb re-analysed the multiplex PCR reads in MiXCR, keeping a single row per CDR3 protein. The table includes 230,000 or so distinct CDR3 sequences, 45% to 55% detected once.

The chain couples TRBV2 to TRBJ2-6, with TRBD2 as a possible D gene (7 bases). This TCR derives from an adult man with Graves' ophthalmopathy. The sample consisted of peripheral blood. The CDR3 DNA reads TGTGCCAGCAGCGGGGGGACAGGGGCCAACGTCCTGACTTTC. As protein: CASSGGTGANVLTF.